Listed here are 16 T cell receptor beta chains from one sample, sequenced in a study of response to subunit inactivated influenza vaccine. TCRdb called the RT-PCR reads again in MiXCR, with one record for every CDR3 protein. In the table there are around 530,000 distinct CDR3 sequences, 16% of which are singletons. Sequencing was performed on CD4+ T cells sorted from PBMCs, taken approximately 25 months after vaccination. Every receptor here comes from a man between 50 and 69 years old who received an inactivated influenza vaccine.

This clonotype turned up a few times. V usage is TRBV6-2 or TRBV6-3 and J usage is TRBJ2-7; D uncertain. Germline V gene lookup returns CDR1 MNHEY and CDR2 SVGEGT. The CDR3 sequence is 17 residues long. Trimming stripped 0 bases from V and 1 base from J, with 16 bases between. In DNA form, the CDR3 reads TGTGCCAGCAGTTACTCGATGTTTGGGTTTTCATCCTACGAGCAGTACTTC. Translation gives CASSYSMFGFSSYEQYF.

This rearrangement joins TRBV20-1 to TRBJ2-1; D is perhaps TRBD1 (6 bases). The V gene lost 6 bases and the J gene lost 5 bases, with 17 bases spanning the gap. The CDR3 covers 14 residues. Germline V CDR1 and CDR2: DFQATT, SNEGSKA (reference sequence). For the CDR3, the DNA is TGCAGTGCCGCCCCGGGACAAGGGAACAATGAGCAGTTCTTC. It encodes CSAAPGQGNNEQFF.

The V and J genes are TRBV21-1 and TRBJ1-5; the DNA was not compared with TRBD1, the D call given in the table. TRBV21-1 counts as a pseudogene. The CDR3 has 14 amino acids. CDR3 sequence (DNA): TGTGCCAGCAGCACCGGACAGGTGAAGCAGCCCCAGCATTTT. Protein sequence: CASSTGQVKQPQHF.

This clonotype was seen repeatedly, ten times or more. The rearrangement links TRBV5-1 to TRBJ2-3, with 11 bases fitting TRBD2. The CDR3 is made up of 16 amino acids. The V and J ends lost 1 base and 2 bases, in that order; junction bases with no gene match: 3. Germline CDR1 and CDR2: SGHRS and YFSETQ. The CDR3 sequence is CASSLSTSGTTDTQYF. The CDR3 coding sequence is TGCGCCAGCAGCTTGTCGACTAGCGGGACCACAGATACGCAGTATTTT.

The rearrangement joins TRBV20-1 to TRBJ1-2; possible D gene TRBD1, 6 bases. This CDR3 spans 15 amino acids. Germline CDR1 is DFQATT and CDR2 is SNEGSKA (reference sequence). V gave up 1 base and J gave up 4 bases, with 16 bases separating them. For the CDR3, the DNA is TGCAGTGCTAGAGGACTCAGGGGTACGCGCTATGGCTACACCTTC. This gives the protein CSARGLRGTRYGYTF.

In its sample, this clonotype was seen many times. The rearrangement uses TRBV4-3 and TRBJ2-7; no clear D gene. Germline assignment: CDR1 LGHNA and CDR2 YSLEER. Trimming removed 0 bases from V and 3 bases from J, with 6 bases in between. The CDR3 consists of 13 residues. For the CDR3, the DNA is TGCGCCAGCAGCCAAGACCAATTCTACGAGCAGTACTTC. Translating it yields CASSQDQFYEQYF.

This clonotype has only a few counts. In nucleotides, the CDR3 is TGCGCCAGCAAAAGACAGGGGGGGATTTACGAGCAGTACTTC. Its translation: CASKRQGGIYEQYF. V is TRBV5-1 and J is TRBJ2-7; 9 nucleotides line up with TRBD1. The CDR3 covers 14 residues. Germline CDR1 and CDR2: SGHRS and YFSETQ. Trimming cost V 6 bases and J 4 bases; bases outside gene matches: 8. The whole variable domain, remainder taken from reference TRBV5-1 and TRBJ2-7, is KAGVTQTPRYLIKTRGQQVTLSCSPISGHRSVSWYQQTPGQGLQFLFEYFSETQRNKGNFPGRFSGRQFSNSRSEMNVSTLELGDSALYLCASKRQGGIYEQYFGPGTRLTVT.

This chain joins TRBV9 and TRBJ2-1, with 10 bases that match TRBD2. Germline V lookup: CDR1 SGDLS, CDR2 YYNGEE. The CDR3 runs to 13 residues. After removal of 3 bases from V and 12 bases from J, the junction contained 6 bases not matched to a gene. The DNA of the CDR3 is TGTGCCAGCAGCGAGACTTTAGCGGGAGGGCAGTTCTTC. Residues: CASSETLAGGQFF. Filled out from reference TRBV9 and TRBJ2-1, the complete variable domain reads DSGVTQTPKHLITATGQRVTLRCSPRSGDLSVYWYQQSLDQGLQFLIQYYNGEERAKGNILERFSAQQFPDLHSELNLSSLELGDSALYFCASSETLAGGQFFGPGTRLTVL.

V gene TRBV9 combines with J gene TRBJ2-2; D might be TRBD2 (5 bases). V was clipped by 4 bases and J by 0 bases, with 13 bases between them. Per germline, CDR1 SGDLS and CDR2 YYNGEE. The CDR3 length is 16 residues. The CDR3 spells CASSMYGVANTGELFF. CDR3 in DNA: TGTGCCAGCAGCATGTACGGGGTCGCGAACACCGGGGAGCTGTTTTTT.

The chain combines TRBV25-1 with TRBJ2-1; D may be TRBD1 (6 bases). There are 15 residues in the CDR3. Germline V gene sequence: CDR1 MGHDK, CDR2 SYGVNS. Trimming took 6 bases from V and 4 from J, leaving 16 bases between them. CDR3 protein: CASSTEEGGYNEQFF. The DNA for the CDR3 is TGTGCCAGCAGCACCGAGGAAGGGGGTTACAATGAGCAGTTCTTC.

This chain links TRBV10-3 with TRBJ2-1; 15 nucleotides agree with TRBD2. This CDR3 is 17 amino acids long. J gave up 4 bases and V 5 bases, and 6 bases lay outside the gene matches. From germline, CDR1 is ENHRY and CDR2 SYGVKD. The CDR3 DNA is TGTGCCATCAGTACCGGACTAGCGGGAGGGTCTTACAATGAGCAGTTCTTC. Its protein product is CAISTGLAGGSYNEQFF.

This clonotype has a count of ten or more. V usage is TRBV18 and J usage is TRBJ1-1; tentatively, D is TRBD1 (5 bases). V was shortened by 3 bases and J by 3 bases, with 11 bases between the two germline ends. Looked up from germline, CDR1 is KGHSH and CDR2 is LQKENI. The length of the CDR3 is 14 residues. The CDR3 reads CASSPVRGYTEAFF. The CDR3 bases are TGTGCCAGCTCACCGGTGCGGGGGTACACTGAAGCTTTCTTT. The complete variable domain, with remaining parts taken from reference TRBV18 and TRBJ1-1, reads NAGVMQNPRHLVRRRGQEARLRCSPMKGHSHVYWYRQLPEEGLKFMVYLQKENIIDESGMPKERFSAEFPKEGPSILRIQQVVRGDSAAYFCASSPVRGYTEAFFGQGTRLTVV.

This clonotype was detected only a few times. The chain joins TRBV29-1 to TRBJ2-5; no clear D gene. The CDR3 extends over 12 amino acids. Germline values: CDR1 SQVTM, CDR2 ANQGSEA. V was shortened by 2 bases and J by 0 bases, with 4 bases between the two germline ends. CDR3 nucleotide sequence: TGCAGCGTTGAACGGTACCAAGAGACCCAGTACTTC. Translation: CSVERYQETQYF.

The chain is built from TRBV19 and TRBJ2-2; D gene uncertain. The V end lost 3 bases, the J end lost 6 bases, and 5 bases lay between the germline ends. This CDR3 spans 12 amino acids. The germline V gene has CDR1 LNHDA and CDR2 SQIVND (reference sequence). The CDR3 spells CASSIRAGELFF. For the CDR3, the DNA is TGTGCCAGTAGTATCCGGGCCGGGGAGCTGTTTTTT. The entire variable domain, with the rest obtained from reference TRBV19 and TRBJ2-2, is as follows: DGGITQSPKYLFRKEGQNVTLSCEQNLNHDAMYWYRQDPGQGLRLIYYSQIVNDFQKGDIAEGYSVSREKKESFPLTVTSAQKNPTAFYLCASSIRAGELFFGEGSRLTVL.

With respect to this clonotype: One end of the junction varies from germline; a read error may be responsible. The chain combines TRBV12-3 or TRBV12-4 with TRBJ2-3, with a tentative D call TRBD1 (5 bases). The CDR3 loop spans 12 amino acids. Here the CDR3 DNA reads TGTGCCGGCAGTCTCGACAGCAATACGCAGTATTTT. Translating gives CAGSLDSNTQYF.

This clonotype was picked up a small number of times. This chain links TRBV20-1 with TRBJ2-1; 10 bases are shared with TRBD2. V dropped 1 base and J dropped 12; count of bases not matched to a gene: 9. This CDR3 is 14 amino acids long. Germline-derived CDR1 and CDR2 are DFQATT and SNEGSKA (reference sequence). CDR3 nucleotides: TGCAGTGCTAGAGGCTCTAGCGGGAGCCTGGGGCAGTTCTTC. It is translated as CSARGSSGSLGQFF.